A single sample gave rise to the 21 T cell receptor beta chains below, sequenced in a study of identical twins. MiXCR was run by TCRdb on the 5' RACE reads, yielding one entry per CDR3 protein. The data show about 520,000 distinct CDR3 sequences, roughly 21% seen once. The sample was also reused in another study, on T cells expressing NK-cell markers.

Sequencing was carried out using CD4+ T cells sorted from blood. Every receptor here comes from a woman under 30 in good health.

This clonotype was seen at least ten times. The rearrangement joins TRBV5-1 to TRBJ1-1; tentatively, D is TRBD1 (6 bases). There are 14 residues in the CDR3. Per germline, CDR1 SGHRS and CDR2 YFSETQ. Between the trimmed V and J ends, which lost 4 bases and 0 bases, there was a span of 10 bases. The CDR3 loop reads CASSPGALNTEAFF. CDR3 in DNA: TGCGCCAGCAGCCCAGGGGCCTTGAACACTGAAGCTTTCTTT. Drawing the rest from reference TRBV5-1 and TRBJ1-1, the complete variable domain is KAGVTQTPRYLIKTRGQQVTLSCSPISGHRSVSWYQQTPGQGLQFLFEYFSETQRNKGNFPGRFSGRQFSNSRSEMNVSTLELGDSALYLCASSPGALNTEAFFGQGTRLTVV.

V and J are TRBV7-3 and TRBJ2-5; TRBD2 agrees at 13 bases. This CDR3 contains 16 residues. V gave up 5 bases and J gave up 2 bases; unmatched junction bases: 5. Per germline, CDR1 SGHTA and CDR2 FQGTGA. Written as DNA, the CDR3 is TGTGCCAGCAGCACGCGGACTAGCGGGGGACAAGAGACCCAGTACTTC. Its translation is CASSTRTSGGQETQYF.

This clonotype appeared a few times. The chain links TRBV2 to TRBJ1-5; D is uncertain. V was trimmed by 6 bases and J by 4 bases, leaving 10 bases between them. The CDR3 is made up of 13 amino acids. Germline CDR1 reads SNHLY; CDR2 reads FYNNEI. The CDR3: CASRAQGNQPQHF. CDR3 coding DNA: TGTGCCAGCAGGGCCCAAGGGAATCAGCCCCAGCATTTT.

The rearrangement uses TRBV30 and TRBJ1-2; the D gene is possibly TRBD1 (5 bases). The CDR3 length is 12 residues. Germline lookup yields CDR1 GTSNPN and CDR2 SVGIG (reference sequence). V lost 5 bases and J lost 6, with 13 bases in between. The CDR3, as DNA: TGTGCCTGGGGGCCAGGGAGCCATGGCTACACCTTC. Translation: CAWGPGSHGYTF. Full variable domain (rest looked up from reference TRBV30 and TRBJ1-2): SQTIHQWPATLVQPVGSPLSLECTVEGTSNPNLYWYRQAAGRGLQLLFYSVGIGQISSEVPQNLSASRPQDRQFILSSKKLLLSDSGFYLCAWGPGSHGYTFGSGTRLTVV.

This clonotype was counted many times. The chain is built from TRBV12-3 or TRBV12-4 and TRBJ2-1; D perhaps matches TRBD1 (6 bases). V lost 2 bases and J lost 2, with 7 bases in between. The CDR3 contains 14 residues. DNA for the CDR3: TGTGCCAGCAGTTTAAGGACAGCCTACAATGAGCAGTTCTTC. Amino acids: CASSLRTAYNEQFF.

The chain joins TRBV20-1 to TRBJ2-5; a weak D match, TRBD1 (6 bases). The V gene lost 3 bases and the J gene lost 3 bases, with 8 bases spanning the gap. The CDR3 sequence is 12 residues long. Germline assignment: CDR1 DFQATT and CDR2 SNEGSKA (reference sequence). The CDR3 region is CSASKGEETQYF. As DNA, the CDR3 is TGCAGTGCTAGCAAGGGGGAAGAGACCCAGTACTTC.

The genes are TRBV20-1 and TRBJ2-7; 7 nucleotides match TRBD2. J was trimmed by 0 bases and V by 3 bases; bases with no gene match: 5. This CDR3 has 14 amino acids. Germline values: CDR1 DFQATT, CDR2 SNEGSKA (reference sequence). CDR3 residues: CSASPSGVSYEQYF. The CDR3 coding sequence is TGCAGTGCTAGCCCTAGCGGTGTCTCCTACGAGCAGTACTTC.

The chain has TRBV21-1 and TRBJ2-7; the D call TRBD1 from the table was never checked on the DNA. TRBV21-1 is listed as a pseudogene. This CDR3 has 16 residues. The CDR3 sequence is CASSKRGDGGDHEQYF. In DNA form, the CDR3 reads TGTGCCAGCAGCAAGCGGGGGGACGGGGGGGACCACGAGCAGTACTTC.

The chain employs TRBV7-9 and TRBJ2-7; 11 bases line up with TRBD2. Trimming removed 5 bases from V and 8 bases from J; junction bases left unmatched: 14. Germline V gene sequence: CDR1 SEHNR, CDR2 FQNEAQ (reference sequence). The CDR3 runs to 16 residues. In DNA, the CDR3 is TGTGCCAGCAGCACCTACCGACTAGCGGGGATCGAGAAGCAGTACTTC. Translation: CASSTYRLAGIEKQYF.

The chain links TRBV7-2 to TRBJ2-5; TRBD1 or TRBD2 may be the D gene (5 bases each). V lost 5 bases and J lost 2, with 12 bases in between. Germline V gene lookup returns CDR1 SGHTA and CDR2 FQGNSA. The CDR3 spans 14 residues. The CDR3 loop is CASSGTAKQETQYF. The CDR3 bases are TGTGCCAGCAGCGGGACGGCTAAGCAAGAGACCCAGTACTTC.

This clonotype was detected only once. The J gene is TRBJ2-1, the V gene TRBV7-3; 7 nucleotides line up with TRBD2. CDR1 and CDR2 from the germline V gene are SGHTA and FQGTGA. V was clipped by 1 base and J by 6 bases; unmatched bases: 6. The CDR3 has 15 residues. The CDR3 DNA sequence: TGTGCCAGCAGCTTAATTGCGGGGGTGGGCAATGAGCAGTTCTTC. Protein product: CASSLIAGVGNEQFF.

This clonotype was counted a few times. This chain uses TRBV20-1 with TRBJ2-7, with 7 bases matching TRBD2. The CDR3 consists of 15 residues. Germline CDR1 reads DFQATT; CDR2 reads SNEGSKA (reference sequence). Trimming at V came to 3 bases and at J to 0 bases, leaving 8 bases not matched to a gene. The CDR3 sequence: CSASPGGGSSYEQYF. The CDR3 region has the DNA TGCAGTGCTAGCCCAGGCGGGGGATCCTCCTACGAGCAGTACTTC.

The rearrangement joins TRBV11-2 to TRBJ2-7, with 8 bases matching TRBD2. The length of the CDR3 is 15 residues. CDR1 SGHAT and CDR2 FQNNGV come from the germline V gene. Unmatched junction bases numbered 11, after V lost 4 bases and J lost 6 bases. This chain's CDR3 is CASSSLAGFGIEQYF. CDR3 DNA: TGTGCCAGCAGCTCATTAGCGGGATTCGGAATCGAGCAGTACTTC.

The V gene is TRBV5-8, the J gene TRBJ2-3, with D possibly matching TRBD2 (5 bases). Trimming took 4 bases from V and 7 from J, leaving 19 bases between them. This CDR3 has 15 residues. Germline V gene lookup returns CDR1 SGHTS and CDR2 YDEGEE. The CDR3 DNA is TGTGCCAGCAGCCCCACTCCCGCGACGGGATATACGCAGTATTTT. This codes for CASSPTPATGYTQYF.

This chain connects TRBV23-1 to TRBJ2-1, with 7 bases lining up with TRBD1. TRBV23-1 is designated an ORF whose function remains uncertain. V was pared by 4 bases and J by 5 bases, with 11 bases of the junction left unmatched. This CDR3 comprises 16 residues. The DNA of the CDR3 is TGCGCCAGCAGTCGAGCGACAGGGCCCGTCAACAATGAGCAGTTCTTC. The encoded protein is CASSRATGPVNNEQFF.

Points on this clonotype: At one end the junction does not follow the germline gene, possibly because of a read error. The rearrangement links TRBV5-1 to TRBJ2-3; the D is unclear. This CDR3 is built from 14 residues. Per the germline V gene, CDR1 is SGHRS and CDR2 is YFSETQ. The CDR3 reads CASSLDDSTDTQYF. CDR3 in DNA: TGCGCCAGCAGCTTGGATGATAGCACGGATACGCAGTATTTT.

The chain combines TRBV29-1 with TRBJ2-7; D gene ambiguous. This CDR3 comprises 11 residues. Germline lookup yields CDR1 SQVTM and CDR2 ANQGSEA. Between the trimmed V and J ends, which lost 5 bases and 7 bases, there was a span of 12 bases. CDR3 sequence (DNA): TGCAGCGTTCGGATCGTAGGTGAGCAGTACTTC. The encoded protein is CSVRIVGEQYF.

As to this clonotype: A much bigger clone sits one base away, suggesting this may be a read error. This chain links TRBV20-1 with TRBJ2-1; 8 positions agree with TRBD1. V lost 3 bases to trimming and J lost 3 bases; unmatched junction nucleotides: 1. This CDR3 has 13 residues. Germline V gene lookup returns CDR1 DFQATT and CDR2 SNEGSKA (reference sequence). CDR3 nucleotide sequence: TGCAGTGCTAGCAGGGGGCACTACAATGAGCAGTTCTTC. Translating it yields CSASRGHYNEQFF.

J is TRBJ2-5 and V is TRBV5-1, with TRBD2 as a possible D gene (5 bases). CDR1 SGHRS and CDR2 YFSETQ come from the germline V gene. CDR3 size: 14 residues. The V gene lost 9 bases and the J gene lost 0 bases, with 15 bases spanning the gap. The DNA for the CDR3 is TGCGCCACCCACCTCGGGGATTACCAAGAGACCCAGTACTTC. Its translation is CATHLGDYQETQYF. The full variable domain, in which reference TRBV5-1 and TRBJ2-5 provide the parts outside the CDR3, is KAGVTQTPRYLIKTRGQQVTLSCSPISGHRSVSWYQQTPGQGLQFLFEYFSETQRNKGNFPGRFSGRQFSNSRSEMNVSTLELGDSALYLCATHLGDYQETQYFGPGTRLLVL.

V and J are TRBV15 and TRBJ1-2, with D tentatively TRBD1 (5 bases). CDR1 LNHNV and CDR2 YYDKDF come from the germline V gene (reference sequence). The CDR3 is 15 residues long. Trimming removed 3 bases from V and 5 bases from J, with 16 bases in between. The CDR3 nucleotides read TGTGCCACCAGCAGTGGGGCAGGAGCGGAGTATGGCTACACCTTC. Its protein is CATSSGAGAEYGYTF. The full variable domain, rest sourced from reference TRBV15 and TRBJ1-2, is DAMVIQNPRYQVTQFGKPVTLSCSQTLNHNVMYWYQQKSSQAPKLLFHYYDKDFNNEADTPDNFQSRRPNTSFCFLDIRSPGLGDTAMYLCATSSGAGAEYGYTFGSGTRLTVV.

This clonotype was observed a handful of times. V is TRBV7-6 and J is TRBJ2-1; 7 nucleotides match TRBD2. The CDR3 is 15 residues long. Germline CDR1 SGHVS, CDR2 FNYEAQ. The trim removed 5 bases at V and 7 bases at J, leaving 11 bases unmatched. The CDR3 DNA is TGTGCCAGCAGCGCGGGGCGGGAGTTTTCAAATGAGCAGTTCTTC. This encodes CASSAGREFSNEQFF.